This note documents a single TCR beta chain sequence. Its cognate antigen is unknown. This record belongs to a study of T cell repertoires in cytomegalovirus infection. The germline V gene encodes CDR1 SGHNT and CDR2 YENEEA. This CDR3 is 15 amino acids long. V lost 0 bases to trimming and J lost 4 bases, with 12 bases between them. Using its own MiXCR run on the reads, TCRdb lists one record per CDR3 protein. The sample contains a few hundred thousand distinct CDR3 sequences, more than 20% of which appear only once. This receptor was obtained from a human donor in good health (CMV status not recorded). Some clones in this sample may be carry-over from other donors' samples. The starting material was cultured PBMCs, obtained from culture after CMV antigen stimulation. V is TRBV11-3 and J is TRBJ1-2, with a possible D match to TRBD1 (5 bases). The CDR3 sequence is CASSLDGGNLYGYTF. The CDR3 nucleotides read TGTGCCAGCAGCTTAGACGGGGGGAACCTCTATGGCTACACCTTC.